Included here is one T cell receptor (beta chain) sequence, with context. These data belong to a study of blood T cell repertoires in COVID-19. Study information: There were acute and convalescent COVID-19 samples, and they came from the United States, Italy and Spain. Sample material is recorded as cDNA or gDNA derived from T cells, B-cell-depleted T cells, or PBMCs.

Profiling relied on immunoSEQ multiplex PCR, and the TCRdb table lists in-frame clones only, not all of them. The sample holds approximately 300,000 clones, about 80% seen once. The germline CDR1 and CDR2 sequences are SGHTA and FQGTGA. The V segment lost 5 bases and the J segment 5 bases; nucleotides outside the gene matches: 5. The CDR3 spans 14 residues. Enrolled during active infection, Seattle patients were then followed longitudinally. The clonotype originates from a person aged 65-85 years with COVID-19, enrolled during active disease. Sequenced input: peripheral blood. V usage is TRBV7-3 and J usage is TRBJ2-2; TRBD2 agrees at 7 bases. The CDR3 nucleotides are TGTGCCAGCAGCCCCGACGGGGGGACCGGGGAGCTGTTTTTT. Protein: CASSPDGGTGELFF.